These 24 T cell receptor beta chains were all obtained from the same sample, sequenced in a study of cytomegalovirus exposure and HLA in healthy donors. This PCR relied on a set of 60 Vbeta primers and 13 Jbeta primers. Assay used: immunoSEQ multiplex PCR; TCRdb lists only in-frame clones, some missing. Of under 150,000 clones in the sample, 60% to 85% were seen once. The sequenced sample consisted of PBMCs. These receptors were collected from a man aged 25-45 years in good health and CMV-seronegative.

This chain links TRBV9 with TRBJ2-2, with 12 bases identical to TRBD2. Germline trimming cut 0 bases from V and 4 bases from J; bases unmatched to any gene: 4. Germline V gene lookup returns CDR1 SGDLS and CDR2 YYNGEE. The CDR3 contains 17 residues. In nucleotides, the CDR3 is TGTGCCAGCAGCGTAGGCCTAGCGGGGGGGGCCACCGGGGAGCTGTTTTTT. Its translation is CASSVGLAGGATGELFF.

V usage is TRBV7-9 and J usage is TRBJ2-7, with a possible D match to TRBD2 (7 bases). Germline V gene sequence: CDR1 SEHNR, CDR2 FQNEAQ (reference sequence). This CDR3 has 17 amino acids. V dropped 3 bases and J dropped 0 bases, with 18 bases sitting between them. The CDR3 sequence is CASSFEHAGARSYEQYF. The CDR3 DNA reads TGTGCCAGCAGCTTCGAGCATGCGGGGGCTCGCTCCTACGAGCAGTACTTC.

The V and J genes are TRBV5-1 and TRBJ2-1, with D perhaps TRBD1 (5 bases). The CDR3 spans 15 residues. The V gene's germline CDR1 is SGHRS and CDR2 YFSETQ. Between the trimmed V and J ends, which lost 0 bases and 6 bases, there was a span of 13 bases. DNA for the CDR3: TGCGCCAGCAGCTTGGGCCAGGGATCTTCCAATGAGCAGTTCTTC. It encodes CASSLGQGSSNEQFF.

CDR3 sequence: CSVEDQGRGWNEQFF. The CDR3 nucleotides read TGCAGCGTTGAAGATCAAGGCAGGGGGTGGAATGAGCAGTTCTTC. The V and J genes are TRBV29-1 and TRBJ2-1, with 7 bases that match TRBD1. This CDR3 is built from 15 residues. V trimming: 0 bases; J trimming: 7 bases; junction bases outside the gene matches: 9. CDR1 SQVTM and CDR2 ANQGSEA come from the germline V gene.

The sample holds a few counts of this clone. The chain recombines TRBV5-4 with TRBJ1-1; D gene unclear. V lost 4 bases and J lost 6, with 16 bases in between. The length of the CDR3 is 14 residues. Per the germline V gene, CDR1 is SGHNT and CDR2 is YYREEE (reference sequence). CDR3 sequence reads: CASSPEIRGAEAFF. DNA of the CDR3: TGTGCCAGCAGCCCGGAGATCAGAGGCGCTGAAGCTTTCTTT.

This chain connects TRBV10-3 to TRBJ1-5; maybe TRBD1 (6 bases). This CDR3 region has 14 residues. With 2 bases removed from V and 4 bases from J, the gap between germline ends came to 9 bases. Germline lookup yields CDR1 ENHRY and CDR2 SYGVKD. As DNA, the CDR3 is TGTGCCATCAGTGAGGTCCAGGGGAATCAGCCCCAGCATTTT. Protein: CAISEVQGNQPQHF.

The chain employs TRBV15 and TRBJ2-7; weak D call: TRBD2 (5 bases). CDR1 LNHNV and CDR2 YYDKDF come from the germline V gene (reference sequence). The CDR3 runs to 15 residues. The V end lost 0 bases, the J end lost 4 bases, and 13 bases lay between the germline ends. CDR3 sequence: CATSRELVGIYEQYF. The DNA of the CDR3 is TGTGCCACCAGCAGAGAACTAGTAGGGATTTACGAGCAGTACTTC. The full variable domain, rest sourced from reference TRBV15 and TRBJ2-7, is DAMVIQNPRYQVTQFGKPVTLSCSQTLNHNVMYWYQQKSSQAPKLLFHYYDKDFNNEADTPDNFQSRRPNTSFCFLDIRSPGLGDTAMYLCATSRELVGIYEQYFGPGTRLTVT.

This chain uses TRBV11-2 with TRBJ2-3, with TRBD2 matching over 12 bases. The CDR3 has 18 residues. The V segment lost 5 bases and the J segment 2 bases; nucleotides outside the gene matches: 11. In germline, CDR1 is SGHAT, CDR2 FQNNGV. CDR3 nucleotides: TGTGCCAGCAGCCCAGTCTTAGGACTAGCGGGAAACACAGATACGCAGTATTTT. It yields the protein CASSPVLGLAGNTDTQYF.

The chain has TRBV7-9 and TRBJ2-7, with 7 bases identical to TRBD2. Germline loops: CDR1 SEHNR, CDR2 FQNEAQ (reference sequence). V shed 7 bases and J 2 bases; nucleotides not matched to a gene: 11. The CDR3 is 15 residues long. CDR3 protein: CASKLTAGAPYEQYF. Written as DNA, the CDR3 is TGTGCCAGCAAGCTTACCGCGGGAGCCCCCTACGAGCAGTACTTC.

The gene calls are TRBV19 and TRBJ1-1, with D unclear. V was shortened by 3 bases and J by 12 bases, with 20 bases between the two germline ends. CDR1 is LNHDA, CDR2 SQIVND, per germline (reference sequence). The CDR3 consists of 14 residues. Here the CDR3 DNA reads TGTGCCAGTAGTATTTCCGCAGGCCGGCCAGGTTCTTTCTTT. Its translation: CASSISAGRPGSFF.

The gene calls are TRBV28 and TRBJ2-7; 8 bases fit TRBD1. CDR3 length: 14 residues. Per the germline V gene, CDR1 is MDHEN and CDR2 is SYDVKM. With V trimmed by 6 bases and J by 7 bases, 11 bases remained unmatched. The CDR3 sequence is CASRMDRASGEQYF. The DNA for the CDR3 is TGTGCCAGCAGGATGGACAGGGCCTCCGGGGAGCAGTACTTC.

This chain joins TRBV9 and TRBJ2-5; 16 bases map to TRBD2. Germline values: CDR1 SGDLS, CDR2 YYNGEE. This CDR3 is 16 amino acids long. The junction had 4 bases not matched to a gene; V was cut back by 3 bases and J by 5 bases. The CDR3 sequence is CASSAGLAGGRETQYF. CDR3 nucleotides: TGTGCCAGCAGCGCGGGACTAGCGGGAGGGCGGGAGACCCAGTACTTC. Full variable domain (missing parts from reference TRBV9 and TRBJ2-5): DSGVTQTPKHLITATGQRVTLRCSPRSGDLSVYWYQQSLDQGLQFLIQYYNGEERAKGNILERFSAQQFPDLHSELNLSSLELGDSALYFCASSAGLAGGRETQYFGPGTRLLVL.

This clone was seen a few times. The genes are TRBV9 and TRBJ2-1; D is perhaps TRBD1 (8 bases). Trimming pared 5 bases from V and 8 bases from J, leaving 23 bases between. The CDR3 extends over 16 amino acids. Germline-derived CDR1 and CDR2 are SGDLS and YYNGEE. The CDR3 DNA sequence: TGTGCCAGCAGTGAACAGCGGGGCAGGGGGCGGTATGAGCAGTTCTTC. Translation: CASSEQRGRGRYEQFF.

The J gene is TRBJ2-1, the V gene TRBV5-1, with no clear D. V gave up 0 bases and J gave up 0 bases, with 10 bases separating them. Germline V gene sequence: CDR1 SGHRS, CDR2 YFSETQ. The CDR3 consists of 16 residues. The CDR3 loop is CASSLDADSSYNEQFF. The CDR3 nucleotides are TGCGCCAGCAGCTTGGATGCGGATAGCTCCTACAATGAGCAGTTCTTC.

The chain carries TRBV30 and TRBJ1-3; D is undetermined. This CDR3 has 16 residues. The germline V gene encodes CDR1 GTSNPN and CDR2 SVGIG (reference sequence). V lost 0 bases, J lost 0 bases, and 12 bases lay in between. The CDR3 loop reads CAWSVRRQRSGNTIYF. As DNA, the CDR3 is TGTGCCTGGAGTGTACGAAGGCAGCGCTCTGGAAACACCATATATTTT.

V and J are TRBV6-5 and TRBJ1-4; 12 nucleotides agree with TRBD1. This CDR3 has 15 residues. Germline CDR1 and CDR2: MNHEY and SVGAGI. V shed 2 bases, J shed 8 bases, and the junction held 3 bases outside the gene matches. CDR3 sequence: CASSYGDRGREKLFF. The CDR3 DNA reads as TGTGCCAGCAGTTACGGGGACAGGGGGCGGGAAAAACTGTTTTTT.

The V and J genes are TRBV5-4 and TRBJ2-5; weak D call: TRBD1 (6 bases). The CDR3 is made up of 16 amino acids. The ends were cut back, 4 bases at V and 1 base at J, with 17 bases in the middle. Germline CDR1 is SGHNT and CDR2 is YYREEE (reference sequence). In DNA form, the CDR3 reads TGTGCCAGCAGCCTACCCCGGGACAACTTCCAAGAGACCCAGTACTTC. Amino acid sequence: CASSLPRDNFQETQYF.

V and J are TRBV7-9 and TRBJ2-1; TRBD1 is a possible D gene (5 bases). With 5 bases removed from V and 2 bases from J, the gap between germline ends came to 13 bases. CDR3 length: 15 residues. Germline V gives CDR1 SEHNR, CDR2 FQNEAQ (reference sequence). In nucleotides, the CDR3 is TGTGCCAGCAGCACCCGGCAGGGTGCCTACAATGAGCAGTTCTTC. It translates to CASSTRQGAYNEQFF.

V usage is TRBV29-1 and J usage is TRBJ1-3; D unclear. V was trimmed by 2 bases and J by 7 bases, leaving 9 bases between them. Germline V gene sequence: CDR1 SQVTM, CDR2 ANQGSEA. CDR3 length: 12 amino acids. The CDR3 is CSVEFSGNTIYF. CDR3 bases: TGCAGCGTTGAATTCTCCGGGAACACCATATATTTT.

This chain connects TRBV7-9 to TRBJ1-1; TRBD1 matches at 10 bases. The trim removed 3 bases at V and 5 bases at J, leaving 3 bases unmatched. The V gene's germline CDR1 is SEHNR and CDR2 FQNEAQ (reference sequence). CDR3 length equals 14 residues. As DNA, the CDR3 is TGTGCCAGCAGCTTGGGGACAGGGGCTACTGAAGCTTTCTTT. Residues: CASSLGTGATEAFF.

The chain carries TRBV28 and TRBJ2-1; D perhaps matches TRBD1 (7 bases). This CDR3 spans 14 amino acids. From germline, CDR1 is MDHEN and CDR2 SYDVKM. Trimming left V 5 bases short and J 7 bases short, with 15 bases between. The CDR3, as DNA: TGTGCCAGCAGTCCCAGGGGGGCGTGGAATGAGCAGTTCTTC. The encoded protein is CASSPRGAWNEQFF.

This chain joins TRBV28 and TRBJ1-5, with D tentatively TRBD1 (5 bases). CDR1 and CDR2 (germline): MDHEN, SYDVKM. The CDR3 spans 15 residues. Trimming removed 8 bases from V and 6 bases from J, with 20 bases in between. The CDR3 here is CASVFSGQGSQPQHF. CDR3 sequence (DNA): TGTGCCAGCGTCTTTTCAGGGCAGGGAAGTCAGCCCCAGCATTTT.

This chain uses TRBV29-1 with TRBJ1-5, with 7 bases lining up with TRBD1. Germline lookup yields CDR1 SQVTM and CDR2 ANQGSEA. V shed 5 bases and J 5 bases; nucleotides not matched to a gene: 3. This CDR3 comprises 12 residues. The CDR3 loop reads CSVRQGDQPQHF. In DNA form, the CDR3 reads TGCAGCGTTAGACAGGGAGATCAGCCCCAGCATTTT.

The rearrangement uses TRBV7-8 and TRBJ2-7; D perhaps matches TRBD2 (5 bases). The CDR3 is 15 residues long. Germline values: CDR1 SGHVS, CDR2 FQNEAQ. V lost 0 bases, J lost 1 base, and 10 bases lay in between. The CDR3 nucleotides read TGTGCCAGCAGCTTAGCCCTTGGACTTTCCTACGAGCAGTACTTC. Translated, it gives CASSLALGLSYEQYF. Using reference TRBV7-8 and TRBJ2-7 for the parts outside the CDR3, the full variable domain is GAGVSQSPRYKVAKRGQDVALRCDPISGHVSLFWYQQALGQGPEFLTYFQNEAQLDKSGLPSDRFFAERPEGSVSTLKIQRTQQEDSAVYLCASSLALGLSYEQYFGPGTRLTVT.